Below, 27 T cell receptor beta chains from the same sample are listed, as sequenced in a study of T-cell memory formation after mild COVID-19. In TCRdb, the 5' RACE reads were re-called with MiXCR into one record per CDR3 protein. The data hold a few hundred thousand distinct CDR3 sequences, with over 25% observed a single time. The sequenced sample consisted of PBMCs or a T cell subset sorted from them (not recorded which). Receptors were obtained from an adult woman who had mild COVID-19 (a few samples of this study predate the infection). Cell type and time point are not known.

This clonotype was recorded a few times. The chain carries TRBV15 and TRBJ2-1; D possibly matches TRBD1 or TRBD2 (5 bases each). With 7 bases removed from V and 6 bases from J, the gap between germline ends came to 13 bases. There are 13 residues in the CDR3. The germline V gene has CDR1 LNHNV and CDR2 YYDKDF (reference sequence). The CDR3 loop reads CATISGTGNEQFF. The DNA for the CDR3 is TGTGCCACCATATCAGGGACGGGCAATGAGCAGTTCTTC.

Notes on this clonotype: One junction end does not reproduce the germline sequence, and a read error may be involved. This rearrangement joins TRBV7-7 to TRBJ2-3, with D tentatively TRBD2 (5 bases). The CDR3 runs 16 residues. Germline V gene lookup returns CDR1 SSHAT and CDR2 FNYEAQ (reference sequence). Here the CDR3 DNA reads TGTGCTAGCAGCCCTGTACCGGGAAGCTTCACAGATACGCAGTATTTT. Its protein product is CASSPVPGSFTDTQYF.

V and J are TRBV30 and TRBJ2-2, with a possible D match to TRBD1 (5 bases). V lost 0 bases, J lost 5 bases, and 13 bases lay in between. This CDR3 is built from 15 residues. The V gene's germline CDR1 is GTSNPN and CDR2 SVGIG (reference sequence). CDR3 nucleotides: TGTGCCTGGAGTGTATGGGGCAGACCAACCGGGGAGCTGTTTTTT. Protein product: CAWSVWGRPTGELFF.

The CDR3 loop is CSVEGQGRSTDTQYF. The DNA for the CDR3 is TGCAGTGTTGAGGGACAGGGGCGAAGCACAGATACGCAGTATTTT. V usage is TRBV20-1 and J usage is TRBJ2-3; TRBD1 matches 10 bases. The V and J ends lost 7 bases and 0 bases, in that order; junction bases with no gene match: 7. CDR3 length: 15 residues. Germline V gene lookup returns CDR1 DFQATT and CDR2 SNEGSKA (reference sequence).

J is TRBJ2-1 and V is TRBV6-1; 9 nucleotides line up with TRBD1. Trimming took 8 bases from V and 4 from J; bases not matched to a gene: 6. From germline, CDR1 is MNHNS and CDR2 SASEGT. The CDR3 consists of 14 residues. CDR3 nucleotide sequence: TGTGCCAGCGCTCGGGACAGGGTATACAATGAGCAGTTCTTC. Translating gives CASARDRVYNEQFF.

This chain joins TRBV5-1 and TRBJ1-1; weak D call: TRBD1 (5 bases). CDR1 is SGHRS, CDR2 YFSETQ, per germline. There are 16 residues in the CDR3. Trimming removed 1 base from V and 2 bases from J, with 15 bases in between. CDR3 in amino acids: CASSLLPPGTNTEAFF. In nucleotides, the CDR3 is TGCGCCAGCAGCTTGCTTCCGCCAGGGACCAACACTGAAGCTTTCTTT. Filled out from reference TRBV5-1 and TRBJ1-1, the complete variable domain reads KAGVTQTPRYLIKTRGQQVTLSCSPISGHRSVSWYQQTPGQGLQFLFEYFSETQRNKGNFPGRFSGRQFSNSRSEMNVSTLELGDSALYLCASSLLPPGTNTEAFFGQGTRLTVV.

This clonotype was found a few times. This chain joins TRBV4-3 and TRBJ2-7, with TRBD2 matching 14 bases. Germline V gene data show CDR1 as LGHNA and CDR2 as YSLEER. The V gene end was trimmed by 0 bases and the J gene end by 4 bases; junction bases not matched to a gene: 2. The CDR3 length is 16 residues. The CDR3 DNA follows: TGCGCCAGCAGCCAAGATTGGACTAGCGGGAGGTACGAGCAGTACTTC. Amino acids: CASSQDWTSGRYEQYF.

This chain's CDR3 is CSARGGTGNTEAFF. CDR3 in DNA: TGCAGTGCTAGGGGTGGGACAGGGAACACTGAAGCTTTCTTT. This rearrangement joins TRBV20-1 to TRBJ1-1; 8 bases fit TRBD1. This CDR3 is built from 14 residues. CDR1 and CDR2 from the germline V gene are DFQATT and SNEGSKA (reference sequence). The V gene end was trimmed by 3 bases and the J gene end by 1 base; junction bases not matched to a gene: 4.

This rearrangement joins TRBV7-9 to TRBJ2-7, with D possibly being TRBD1 (7 bases). This CDR3 has 13 residues. Per the germline V gene, CDR1 is SEHNR and CDR2 is FQNEAQ (reference sequence). Trimming shortened V by 6 bases and J by 2 bases, and 11 bases separated the two germline ends. The CDR3 coding sequence is TGTGCCAGCAGGTCAGGGGGGACCTACGAGCAGTACTTC. Translation gives CASRSGGTYEQYF.

This sequence joins TRBV11-3 and TRBJ1-1; D ambiguous. CDR3 length: 15 residues. Trimming removed 1 base at V and 4 bases at J, with 13 bases between. Germline CDR1 SGHNT, CDR2 YENEEA. As DNA, the CDR3 is TGTGCCAGCAGCTTAGGATCGGGATACCTCACTGAAGCTTTCTTT. It translates to CASSLGSGYLTEAFF.

This clonotype was detected once. The chain is built from TRBV15 and TRBJ2-1; D is ambiguous. The germline V and J ends were trimmed by 0 bases and 6 bases, with 12 bases remaining between them. The CDR3 has 15 amino acids. The germline V gene encodes CDR1 LNHNV and CDR2 YYDKDF (reference sequence). For the CDR3, the DNA is TGTGCCACCAGCAGAGATTTGGGCCGAGCCAATGAGCAGTTCTTC. This sequence encodes CATSRDLGRANEQFF.

This sequence joins TRBV30 and TRBJ1-4, with TRBD1 identical over 9 bases. The CDR3 contains 14 residues. Germline lookup yields CDR1 GTSNPN and CDR2 SVGIG (reference sequence). V trimming: 4 bases; J trimming: 5 bases; junction bases outside the gene matches: 5. CDR3 sequence reads: CAWMPGQGNEKLFF. Written as DNA, the CDR3 is TGTGCCTGGATGCCGGGACAGGGAAATGAAAAACTGTTTTTT.

Only a few counts were recorded for this clonotype. The rearrangement joins TRBV7-9 to TRBJ2-3; D remains ambiguous. V shed 5 bases and J shed 0 bases, with 9 bases lying between them. The CDR3 spans 14 residues. CDR1 is SEHNR, CDR2 FQNEAQ, per germline (reference sequence). The DNA for the CDR3 is TGTGCCAGCAGCCCGCTCGATAGCACAGATACGCAGTATTTT. This sequence encodes CASSPLDSTDTQYF.

The chain combines TRBV6-1 with TRBJ1-1, with no clear D. Trimming removed 7 bases from V and 1 base from J, with 13 bases in between. Germline lookup yields CDR1 MNHNS and CDR2 SASEGT. The CDR3 runs 14 residues. This CDR3 reads CASTDNSRNTEAFF. CDR3 bases: TGTGCCAGCACCGACAATTCTAGGAACACTGAAGCTTTCTTT.

In its sample, this clonotype was seen a few times. The V and J genes are TRBV29-1 and TRBJ2-2; D ambiguous. Trimming took off 7 bases at V and 4 bases at J, with 19 bases between the two ends. The CDR3 is 15 amino acids. Germline V gene sequence: CDR1 SQVTM, CDR2 ANQGSEA. The chain's CDR3 is CSGAEAALGTGELFF. The CDR3 DNA is TGCAGCGGGGCCGAGGCAGCCTTGGGCACCGGGGAGCTGTTTTTT.

The CDR3 loop is CASSSRGTPNTEAFF. The DNA of the CDR3 is TGTGCCAGCAGCTCCCGCGGCACCCCGAACACTGAAGCTTTCTTT. The chain combines TRBV7-9 with TRBJ1-1; D not certain. Germline V lookup: CDR1 SEHNR, CDR2 FQNEAQ (reference sequence). The V end was cut by 4 bases, the J end by 1 base, with 13 bases between. The CDR3 covers 15 residues.

The chain couples TRBV3-1 to TRBJ2-3; D remains ambiguous. The germline CDR1 and CDR2 sequences are LGHDT and YNNKEL (reference sequence). The germline V and J ends were trimmed by 3 bases and 3 bases, with 13 bases remaining between them. The CDR3 sequence is 15 residues long. In DNA, the CDR3 is TGTGCCAGCAGCCATTCTGGGTCGGGTACAGATACGCAGTATTTT. Its translation is CASSHSGSGTDTQYF.

This clonotype was detected many times. V gene TRBV30 combines with J gene TRBJ2-5; 7 bases align to TRBD2. V shed 1 base, J shed 0 bases, and the junction held 5 bases outside the gene matches. Germline CDR1 reads GTSNPN; CDR2 reads SVGIG (reference sequence). The CDR3 consists of 15 residues. The DNA for the CDR3 is TGTGCCTGGAGTGCGCGGGGGTGGTACCAAGAGACCCAGTACTTC. This gives the protein CAWSARGWYQETQYF.

V and J are TRBV12-3 or TRBV12-4 and TRBJ1-6; a possible D gene is TRBD1 (5 bases). The CDR3 sequence is 14 residues long. The germline V and J ends were trimmed by 6 bases and 7 bases, with 13 bases remaining between them. The CDR3 nucleotides read TGTGCCAGCAGCCCCAGCGGGGGGAATTCACCCCTCCACTTT. Its translation is CASSPSGGNSPLHF.

The chain joins TRBV6-2 or TRBV6-3 to TRBJ2-2; D remains unclear. CDR3 length equals 14 residues. Germline values: CDR1 MNHEY, CDR2 SVGEGT. V was shortened by 6 bases and J by 6 bases, with 14 bases between the two germline ends. CDR3 DNA sequence: TGTGCCAGCAGACCGATGATATATTCCGGGGAGCTGTTTTTT. It codes for CASRPMIYSGELFF.

On this clonotype itself: It is unclear where the CDR3 begins or ends on the DNA, so no DNA is shown, and the CDR3 is as TCRdb lists it. V and J are TRBV12-3 or TRBV12-4 and TRBJ2-5; TRBD1 is the table's D call, not checked against the DNA. The CDR3 has 14 amino acids, counting both end residues. CDR3 loop: CASSSSTGGETQYF.

This clonotype was found a few times. The rearrangement uses TRBV5-1 and TRBJ2-6; 9 bases match TRBD1. Trimming took 3 bases from V and 4 from J; bases not matched to a gene: 8. This CDR3 spans 17 amino acids. Germline CDR1 reads SGHRS; CDR2 reads YFSETQ. In nucleotides, the CDR3 is TGCGCCAGCAGCTCCTCCGGGACAGGGTACGGGGCCAACGTCCTGACTTTC. Residues: CASSSSGTGYGANVLTF.

This clonotype was observed a handful of times. This chain links TRBV7-2 with TRBJ1-1, with unresolved D. The CDR3 length is 15 residues. Germline V gene lookup returns CDR1 SGHTA and CDR2 FQGNSA. V dropped 3 bases and J dropped 5 bases, with 16 bases sitting between them. The CDR3 nucleotides are TGTGCCAGCAGCTTGACATCCGGCTTGGATACTGAAGCTTTCTTT. It yields the protein CASSLTSGLDTEAFF.

The chain is built from TRBV12-3 or TRBV12-4 and TRBJ2-1; D is perhaps TRBD2 (6 bases). This CDR3 has 15 amino acids. V lost 2 bases and J lost 6, with 14 bases in between. CDR3 sequence (DNA): TGTGCCAGCAGTTTAAGCGGGCAGGCGGGCAATGAGCAGTTCTTC. It codes for CASSLSGQAGNEQFF.

This clonotype was counted many times. The chain is built from TRBV3-1 and TRBJ1-6; D is ambiguous. V was trimmed by 1 base and J by 7 bases, leaving 2 bases between them. The CDR3 has 12 residues. In germline, CDR1 is LGHDT, CDR2 YNNKEL (reference sequence). The CDR3, as DNA: TGTGCCAGCAGCCAAGGGAATTCACCCCTCCACTTT. Translated: CASSQGNSPLHF.

A few counts support this clonotype. V usage is TRBV7-3 and J usage is TRBJ2-7; 10 positions match TRBD1. The CDR3 extends over 17 amino acids. CDR1 is SGHTA, CDR2 FQGTGA, per germline. V trimming: 5 bases; J trimming: 6 bases; junction bases outside the gene matches: 16. CDR3 sequence (DNA): TGTGCCAGCAGCACAGGCCCCCGGGACAGGGGAGGTGGCGAGCAGTACTTC. It encodes CASSTGPRDRGGGEQYF.

The chain is built from TRBV7-2 and TRBJ2-1, with no clear D. CDR3 length: 14 amino acids. CDR1 SGHTA and CDR2 FQGNSA come from the germline V gene. The V and J ends lost 2 bases and 5 bases respectively, with 10 bases between them. CDR3 protein: CASSLSWGNNEQFF. CDR3 nucleotides: TGTGCCAGCAGCTTAAGTTGGGGTAACAATGAGCAGTTCTTC.